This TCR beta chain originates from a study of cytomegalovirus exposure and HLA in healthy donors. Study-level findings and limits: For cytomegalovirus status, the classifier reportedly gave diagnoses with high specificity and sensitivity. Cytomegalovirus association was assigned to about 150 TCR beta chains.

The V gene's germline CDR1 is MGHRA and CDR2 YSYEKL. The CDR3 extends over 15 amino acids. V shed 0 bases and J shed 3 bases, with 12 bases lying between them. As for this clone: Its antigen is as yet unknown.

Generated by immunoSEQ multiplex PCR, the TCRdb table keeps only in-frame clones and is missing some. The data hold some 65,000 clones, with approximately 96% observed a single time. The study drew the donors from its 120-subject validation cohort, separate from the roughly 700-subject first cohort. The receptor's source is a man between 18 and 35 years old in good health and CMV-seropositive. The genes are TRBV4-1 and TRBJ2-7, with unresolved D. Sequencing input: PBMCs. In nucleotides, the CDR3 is TGCGCCAGCAGCCAAGATCCTGTCATACACTACGAGCAGTACTTC. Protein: CASSQDPVIHYEQYF.